This passage covers 28 T cell receptor beta chains from one sample sequenced in a study of T cell repertoires in cytomegalovirus infection. MiXCR was run by TCRdb on the reads, yielding one entry per CDR3 protein. In the table there are about 680,000 distinct CDR3 sequences, more than 20% of which are singletons. Sequencing used CD8+ T cells from PBMCs. The receptor source for this set is a human donor in good health (CMV status not recorded). Some clones in this sample may be carry-over from other donors' samples.

This clonotype was recorded many times. J is TRBJ2-7 and V is TRBV7-9; tentatively, D is TRBD1 or TRBD2 (5 bases each). Germline CDR1 and CDR2: SEHNR and FQNEAQ (reference sequence). Trimming shortened V by 3 bases and J by 2 bases, and 8 bases separated the two germline ends. The CDR3 loop spans 13 amino acids. The CDR3 region is CASSFLGAYEQYV. CDR3 in DNA: TGTGCCAGCAGCTTCCTGGGGGCCTACGAGCAGTACGTC.

This clonotype was detected many times. The V and J genes are TRBV6-5 and TRBJ2-1; 12 bases align to TRBD1. Germline loops: CDR1 MNHEY, CDR2 SVGAGI. This CDR3 contains 14 residues. Trimming removed 5 bases from V and 5 bases from J; junction bases left unmatched: 1. CDR3 in DNA: TGTGCCAGCAGTGGGACAGGGGGCCACAATGAGCAGTTCTTC. This sequence encodes CASSGTGGHNEQFF.

The J gene is TRBJ2-5, the V gene TRBV5-4; 7 nucleotides align to TRBD1. The CDR3 length is 15 residues. CDR1 and CDR2 (germline): SGHNT, YYREEE (reference sequence). Losses at the gene ends were 1 base for V and 5 bases for J; bases not matched to a gene: 8. In nucleotides, the CDR3 is TGTGCCAGCAGCTTGCCTGGGACAGATCACGAGACCCAGTACTTC. Its translation is CASSLPGTDHETQYF.

This clonotype was seen more than once but under ten times. The chain carries TRBV19 and TRBJ2-7; TRBD1 or TRBD2 may be the D gene (5 bases each). V shed 2 bases and J shed 5 bases, with 16 bases lying between them. The CDR3 extends over 15 amino acids. From germline, CDR1 is LNHDA and CDR2 SQIVND (reference sequence). Here the CDR3 reads CASSISSGPPHEQYF. DNA of the CDR3: TGTGCCAGTAGTATATCGTCGGGACCTCCGCACGAGCAGTACTTC.

A word on this clonotype: This clone may be a read error of a much larger clone one base away. The V gene is TRBV7-4, the J gene TRBJ1-2; 7 nucleotides match TRBD1. Germline-derived CDR1 and CDR2 are SGHVT and SQSDAQ. CDR3 size: 16 residues. J gave up 1 base and V 5 bases, and 10 bases lay outside the gene matches. CDR3 DNA: TGTGCCAGCAGCCAATCCGGGACAGTGATTAACTATGGCTACACCTTC. Translation: CASSQSGTVINYGYTF.

In this sample, this clonotype turned up many times. This chain uses TRBV28 with TRBJ2-5, with 8 bases matching TRBD2. V lost 4 bases, J lost 6 bases, and 13 bases stayed unmatched. The CDR3 has 16 residues. CDR1 MDHEN and CDR2 SYDVKM come from the germline V gene. The CDR3 spells CASSSPRGGGLKTQYF. The CDR3 nucleotides read TGTGCCAGCAGTTCCCCTCGGGGCGGGGGGCTAAAGACCCAGTACTTC.

This clonotype was picked up many times. V is TRBV10-2 and J is TRBJ2-1; a possible D gene is TRBD2 (6 bases). From germline, CDR1 is WSHSY and CDR2 SAAADI. The CDR3 extends over 12 amino acids. V lost 7 bases and J 7 bases, leaving 11 bases between the germline ends. CDR3 nucleotide sequence: TGCGCCAGCACCCCAGGGAGGAATGAGCAGTTCTTC. Its protein is CASTPGRNEQFF.

The chain carries TRBV10-3 and TRBJ2-1, with TRBD1 matching over 12 bases. CDR1 ENHRY and CDR2 SYGVKD come from the germline V gene. J lost 3 bases, V lost 6 bases, and 3 bases had no gene match. The CDR3 runs to 15 residues. The CDR3 nucleotides are TGTGCCATCAGGGGGACAGGGGGCGACTACAATGAGCAGTTCTTC. Protein: CAIRGTGGDYNEQFF.

This sequence joins TRBV7-9 and TRBJ2-2, with D tentatively TRBD2 (6 bases). The CDR3 spans 16 residues. CDR1 is SEHNR and CDR2 is FQNEAQ in the germline V gene (reference sequence). V was shortened by 5 bases and J by 7 bases, with 20 bases between the two germline ends. This CDR3 reads CASSPEGGVKIGELFF. The CDR3 DNA sequence: TGTGCCAGCAGCCCGGAAGGAGGGGTAAAGATCGGGGAGCTGTTTTTT.

The chain combines TRBV20-1 with TRBJ1-2, with no clear D. V was shortened by 3 bases and J by 4 bases, with 12 bases between the two germline ends. The germline gives CDR1 DFQATT, CDR2 SNEGSKA (reference sequence). The CDR3 runs to 13 residues. The CDR3 region is CSASERVGYGYTF. The DNA of the CDR3 is TGCAGTGCTAGTGAGAGGGTTGGCTATGGCTACACCTTC.

This clonotype was seen many times. This rearrangement joins TRBV7-2 to TRBJ2-1, with a weak D call TRBD1 (5 bases). The germline V gene has CDR1 SGHTA and CDR2 FQGNSA. V shed 3 bases and J shed 3 bases, with 9 bases lying between them. The CDR3 is 14 amino acids. The CDR3 region has the DNA TGTGCCAGCAGCTTTTTAGGGGACTACAATGAGCAGTTCTTC. Protein: CASSFLGDYNEQFF.

For this clonotype: An end of the junction does not agree with germline; a read error may underlie this. The V and J genes are TRBV27 and TRBJ2-1, with D unclear. The CDR3 loop spans 13 amino acids. Germline V gene sequence: CDR1 MNHEY, CDR2 SMNVEV (reference sequence). The CDR3 protein is CDSSLTVYNEQFF. The DNA for the CDR3 is TGTGACAGCAGTTTAACAGTCTACAATGAGCAGTTCTTC.

The V and J genes are TRBV14 and TRBJ2-3; D could derive from TRBD1 or TRBD2 (6 bases each). The CDR3 contains 15 residues. Looked up from germline, CDR1 is SGHDN and CDR2 is FVKESK. Trimming took 0 bases from V and 3 from J, leaving 10 bases between them. The CDR3: CASSQERGATDTQYF. The CDR3, as DNA: TGTGCCAGCAGCCAAGAGAGGGGGGCGACAGATACGCAGTATTTT.

This chain uses TRBV19 with TRBJ1-1; D unclear. The germline CDR1 and CDR2 sequences are LNHDA and SQIVND (reference sequence). V dropped 6 bases and J dropped 11 bases, with 16 bases sitting between them. This CDR3 is 12 amino acids long. The CDR3 loop reads CASRPGPNVAFF. The CDR3 nucleotides read TGTGCCAGTAGACCAGGTCCGAATGTTGCTTTCTTT.

V and J are TRBV28 and TRBJ1-2; D remains ambiguous. V was pared by 5 bases and J by 4 bases, with 11 bases between. The CDR3 has 13 amino acids. In germline, CDR1 is MDHEN, CDR2 SYDVKM. CDR3 coding DNA: TGTGCCAGCAGTGTTCGGGCGGGCTATGGCTACACCTTC. Translation gives CASSVRAGYGYTF.

This clonotype was detected many times. The rearrangement uses TRBV12-3 or TRBV12-4 and TRBJ2-5, with TRBD1 matching over 9 bases. CDR3 length: 14 amino acids. Losses at the gene ends were 6 bases for V and 1 base for J; bases not matched to a gene: 3. CDR3 sequence reads: CASSQGQGQETQYF. CDR3 sequence (DNA): TGTGCCAGCAGCCAGGGACAGGGCCAAGAGACCCAGTACTTC.

The rearrangement joins TRBV19 to TRBJ1-5; D call uncertain. The CDR3 length is 13 residues. V was trimmed by 3 bases and J by 8 bases, leaving 11 bases between them. In germline, CDR1 is LNHDA, CDR2 SQIVND (reference sequence). The CDR3 spells CASSMRGREPQHF. In nucleotides, the CDR3 is TGTGCCAGTAGTATGCGGGGTCGGGAGCCCCAGCATTTT.

This clonotype was observed a handful of times. The chain is built from TRBV29-1 and TRBJ2-2; 11 bases align to TRBD1. Trimming took 6 bases from V and 1 from J; bases not matched to a gene: 19. Per the germline V gene, CDR1 is SQVTM and CDR2 is ANQGSEA. The CDR3 length is 20 residues. CDR3 protein: CSVATQGQGGVIWNTGELFF. The CDR3 coding sequence is TGCAGCGTGGCGACCCAGGGACAGGGGGGAGTCATTTGGAACACCGGGGAGCTGTTTTTT.

This clonotype was seen at least ten times. This chain joins TRBV6-5 and TRBJ2-1; D remains ambiguous. The V gene's germline CDR1 is MNHEY and CDR2 SVGAGI. The CDR3 extends over 13 amino acids. Trimming cost V 4 bases and J 0 bases, with 4 bases left between them. The CDR3 DNA is TGTGCCAGCAGTTCTCTCTCCTACAATGAGCAGTTCTTC. Translated: CASSSLSYNEQFF.

The chain employs TRBV28 and TRBJ2-2; weak D call: TRBD1 (6 bases). V lost 5 bases and J lost 2, with 18 bases in between. Germline lookup yields CDR1 MDHEN and CDR2 SYDVKM. This CDR3 has 17 amino acids. The CDR3 reads CASSVDRDLLNTGELFF. DNA for the CDR3: TGTGCCAGCAGTGTGGACAGAGACCTTTTAAACACCGGGGAGCTGTTTTTT. Combining the CDR3 with reference TRBV28 and TRBJ2-2 gives the whole variable domain DVKVTQSSRYLVKRTGEKVFLECVQDMDHENMFWYRQDPGLGLRLIYFSYDVKMKEKGDIPEGYSVSREKKERFSLILESASTNQTSMYLCASSVDRDLLNTGELFFGEGSRLTVL.

CDR3 residues: CASSLYHTLGETQYF. DNA for the CDR3: TGTGCCAGCAGCTTATATCACACCTTGGGGGAGACCCAGTACTTC. The V gene is TRBV7-2, the J gene TRBJ2-5; unclear D gene. V was trimmed by 2 bases and J by 5 bases, leaving 15 bases between them. The CDR3 consists of 15 residues. The V gene's germline CDR1 is SGHTA and CDR2 FQGNSA.

With respect to this clonotype: A much larger clone lies one base from this, so it may be a read error. This chain joins TRBV6-6 and TRBJ2-3; weak D call: TRBD2 (7 bases). The V gene's germline CDR1 is MNHNY and CDR2 SVGAGI (reference sequence). The CDR3 runs to 16 residues. CDR3 DNA sequence: TGTGCCAACAGTTACTCACGGGGGGCCGGCACAGATACGCAGTATTTT. Its protein product is CANSYSRGAGTDTQYF.

The chain joins TRBV2 to TRBJ2-2; no firm D call. The ends were cut back, 4 bases at V and 3 bases at J, with 9 bases in the middle. The CDR3 consists of 14 residues. Per germline, CDR1 SNHLY and CDR2 FYNNEI. CDR3 DNA sequence: TGTGCCAGCAGTGGGGGTTACTACACCGGGGAGCTGTTTTTT. This encodes CASSGGYYTGELFF.

This clonotype has a count of ten or more. The chain recombines TRBV7-2 with TRBJ2-3, with 8 bases identical to TRBD2. The V gene end was trimmed by 2 bases and the J gene end by 0 bases; junction bases not matched to a gene: 7. The CDR3 runs to 17 residues. Per germline, CDR1 SGHTA and CDR2 FQGNSA. Here the CDR3 DNA reads TGTGCCAGCAGCTTAAGAGGACTAGCAGCTAGCACAGATACGCAGTATTTT. Its protein is CASSLRGLAASTDTQYF.

The chain has TRBV5-6 and TRBJ2-3, with 8 bases aligning to TRBD2. Germline V gives CDR1 SGHDT, CDR2 YYEEEE. The CDR3 contains 16 residues. V shed 4 bases, J shed 0 bases, and the junction held 7 bases outside the gene matches. CDR3 protein: CASSDGGAGSTDTQYF. CDR3 coding DNA: TGTGCCAGCAGCGACGGGGGGGCCGGTAGCACAGATACGCAGTATTTT.

This clonotype was detected ten times or more. The chain recombines TRBV7-6 with TRBJ1-1; no clear D. Per the germline V gene, CDR1 is SGHVS and CDR2 is FNYEAQ. V was trimmed by 2 bases and J by 0 bases, leaving 10 bases between them. This CDR3 is built from 15 residues. The CDR3 protein is CASSLKHGLNTEAFF. In DNA, the CDR3 is TGTGCCAGCAGCTTAAAGCATGGTCTGAACACTGAAGCTTTCTTT.

Many counts were recorded for this clonotype. The rearrangement joins TRBV7-8 to TRBJ2-3, with TRBD2 matching over 8 bases. The V segment lost 3 bases and the J segment 2 bases; nucleotides outside the gene matches: 1. The CDR3 covers 14 residues. CDR1 SGHVS and CDR2 FQNEAQ come from the germline V gene. The CDR3 nucleotides are TGTGCCAGCAGCTTCGGGGGGGTCACAGATACGCAGTATTTT. It translates to CASSFGGVTDTQYF.

This clonotype was detected only a few times. V is TRBV20-1 and J is TRBJ2-1; tentatively, D is TRBD1 or TRBD2 (6 bases each). The CDR3 is 15 amino acids. Per germline, CDR1 DFQATT and CDR2 SNEGSKA (reference sequence). The V and J ends lost 5 bases and 2 bases respectively, with 16 bases between them. CDR3 bases: TGCAGTGCTGTAGGGGGAGGTCTGGCCTACAATGAGCAGTTCTTC. Translation gives CSAVGGGLAYNEQFF.